The next 5 T cell receptor beta chains were all read from a single sample in a study of cytomegalovirus exposure and HLA in healthy donors. Use of 60 Vbeta and 13 Jbeta primers characterized the PCR. TCRdb keeps only in-frame clones here, not all; method: immunoSEQ multiplex PCR. The sample has 100,000 to 150,000 clones; 72% are singletons. Sequencing was performed on PBMCs. The receptors here all came from a man aged 30-40 years in good health and CMV-seronegative.

This clone was recorded only once. V usage is TRBV7-9 and J usage is TRBJ2-4, with D perhaps TRBD1 (6 bases). V was trimmed by 2 bases and J by 0 bases, leaving 14 bases between them. Germline V gene sequence: CDR1 SEHNR, CDR2 FQNEAQ (reference sequence). The CDR3 covers 17 residues. The CDR3 here is CASSLTRTDLAKNIQYF. The CDR3 DNA is TGTGCCAGCAGCTTAACCCGGACAGATTTAGCCAAAAACATTCAGTACTTC.

The V and J genes are TRBV30 and TRBJ2-7; possibly TRBD2 for D (5 bases). Trimming removed 3 bases from V and 0 bases from J, with 12 bases in between. This CDR3 has 14 residues. Germline lookup yields CDR1 GTSNPN and CDR2 SVGIG (reference sequence). In DNA, the CDR3 is TGTGCCTGGAGCGCCGGACTGAGCTCCTACGAGCAGTACTTC. Translating gives CAWSAGLSSYEQYF.

V and J are TRBV19 and TRBJ1-1; the D is unclear. Germline V CDR1 and CDR2: LNHDA, SQIVND (reference sequence). V dropped 2 bases and J dropped 1 base, with 5 bases sitting between them. This CDR3 comprises 13 residues. The CDR3 protein is CASSISGNTEAFF. As DNA, the CDR3 is TGTGCCAGTAGTATATCAGGGAACACTGAAGCTTTCTTT. The entire variable domain, with the rest obtained from reference TRBV19 and TRBJ1-1, is as follows: DGGITQSPKYLFRKEGQNVTLSCEQNLNHDAMYWYRQDPGQGLRLIYYSQIVNDFQKGDIAEGYSVSREKKESFPLTVTSAQKNPTAFYLCASSISGNTEAFFGQGTRLTVV.

The chain recombines TRBV5-1 with TRBJ2-1; 11 bases are shared with TRBD2. CDR1 SGHRS and CDR2 YFSETQ come from the germline V gene. This CDR3 comprises 14 residues. V was pared by 2 bases and J by 7 bases, with 2 bases of the junction left unmatched. The CDR3 loop is CASSLLAGANEQFF. CDR3 bases: TGCGCCAGCAGCTTACTAGCGGGGGCGAATGAGCAGTTCTTC.

The CDR3: CASSDQYTDTQYF. The CDR3 DNA follows: TGTGCCAGCAGCGATCAGTACACAGATACGCAGTATTTT. V and J are TRBV2 and TRBJ2-3; D ambiguous. The V gene's germline CDR1 is SNHLY and CDR2 FYNNEI. The CDR3 spans 13 residues. The V end was cut by 6 bases, the J end by 2 bases, with 9 bases between. Filled out from reference TRBV2 and TRBJ2-3, the complete variable domain reads EPEVTQTPSHQVTQMGQEVILRCVPISNHLYFYWYRQILGQKVEFLVSFYNNEISEKSEIFDDQFSVERPDGSNFTLKIRSTKLEDSAMYFCASSDQYTDTQYFGPGTRLTVL.